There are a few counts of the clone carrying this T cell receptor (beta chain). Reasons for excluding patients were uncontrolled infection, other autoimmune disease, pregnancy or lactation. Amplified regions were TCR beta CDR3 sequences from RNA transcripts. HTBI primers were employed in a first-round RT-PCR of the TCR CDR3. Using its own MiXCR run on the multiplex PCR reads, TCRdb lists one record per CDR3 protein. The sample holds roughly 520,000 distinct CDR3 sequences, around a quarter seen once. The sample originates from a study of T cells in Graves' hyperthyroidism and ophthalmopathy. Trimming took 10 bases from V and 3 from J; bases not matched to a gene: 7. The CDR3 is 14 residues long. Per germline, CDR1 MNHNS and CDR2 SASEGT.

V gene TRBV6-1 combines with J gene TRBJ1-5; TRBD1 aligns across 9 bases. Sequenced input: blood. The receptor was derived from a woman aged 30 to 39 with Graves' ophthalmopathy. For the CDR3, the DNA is TGTGCCACTTGGGACAGGGCTATCAATCAGCCCCAGCATTTT. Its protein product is CATWDRAINQPQHF.